Below, one TCR beta chain is given with its context. Its target is not known. These data belong to a study of OX40 agonist ivuxolimab in advanced cancers. Whole-study results and caveats: Low normalized T-cell clonal expansion also characterized some of the nonresponders.

Measured with immunoSEQ multiplex PCR; TCRdb has only the in-frame clones, and not every one. The sample records over 85,000 clones, 90% being singletons. The CDR3 runs 13 residues. Germline assignment: CDR1 SGDLS and CDR2 YYNGEE. V was clipped by 3 bases and J by 5 bases, with 11 bases between them. The chain carries TRBV9 and TRBJ1-1; possible D gene TRBD1, 5 bases. Source: CD4+ or CD8+ T cells sorted from blood, taken in a trial of the OX40 agonist ivuxolimab. The sequence was collected from an adult with an advanced solid tumor such as melanoma, head and neck, liver or kidney cancer. The CDR3, as DNA: TGTGCCAGCAGCGCTCAGGGTAATACTGAAGCTTTCTTT. This codes for CASSAQGNTEAFF. Full variable domain (remainder filled in from reference TRBV9 and TRBJ1-1): DSGVTQTPKHLITATGQRVTLRCSPRSGDLSVYWYQQSLDQGLQFLIQYYNGEERAKGNILERFSAQQFPDLHSELNLSSLELGDSALYFCASSAQGNTEAFFGQGTRLTVV.